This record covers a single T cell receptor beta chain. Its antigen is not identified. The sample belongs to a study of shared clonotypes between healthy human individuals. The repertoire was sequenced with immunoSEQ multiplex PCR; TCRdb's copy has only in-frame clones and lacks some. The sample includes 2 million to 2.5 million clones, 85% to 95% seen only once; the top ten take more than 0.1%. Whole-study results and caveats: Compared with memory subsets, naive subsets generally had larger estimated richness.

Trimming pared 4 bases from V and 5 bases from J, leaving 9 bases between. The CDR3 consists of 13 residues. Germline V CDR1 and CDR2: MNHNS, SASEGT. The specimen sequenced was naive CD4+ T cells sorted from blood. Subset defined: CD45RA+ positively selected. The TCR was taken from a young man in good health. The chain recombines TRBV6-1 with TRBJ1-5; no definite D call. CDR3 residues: CASSVEVDQPQHF. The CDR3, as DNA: TGTGCCAGCAGTGTGGAGGTAGATCAGCCCCAGCATTTT.